The entry below gives a single T cell receptor (beta chain) sequence along with its context. The data stem from a study of blood T cell repertoires in COVID-19. In the original workflow: Reference gene primer amplification in the assay estimated nucleated cell counts. Using immunoSEQ multiplex PCR, the repertoire was profiled, and TCRdb retains in-frame clones only, with some absent. The DNA gave D and trimming, while V, J and clone size come from that table. The sample consists of around 70,000 clones, roughly 79% of them appearing once. CDR1 KGHDR and CDR2 SFDVKD come from the germline V gene. Trimming removed 4 bases from V and 4 bases from J, with 18 bases in between. The CDR3 consists of 17 residues.

The receptor was isolated from a woman between 65 and 79 years old with acute or convalescent COVID-19. The sample was peripheral blood. This chain joins TRBV24-1 and TRBJ2-2, with TRBD2 as a possible D gene (6 bases). CDR3 DNA: TGTGCCACCAGTGACCTCCCGGGACTCCAGGGCACCGGGGAGCTGTTTTTT. It specifies CATSDLPGLQGTGELFF.